A selection of T cell receptor beta chains follows, all from one sample in a study of blood T cell repertoires in COVID-19. Assay: immunoSEQ multiplex PCR; the TCRdb copy retains only in-frame clones and omits some. The sample carries more than 150,000 clones, 82% recorded once. The source material was PBMCs or T cells enriched from blood (not recorded which). The receptors come from a man aged 35 to 55 who had recovered from COVID-19. CDR3s include the opening cysteine and the closing phenylalanine or tryptophan. The D gene is left open where the match is weak. Not all rows give a size; the values are once, few, many and, for expanded clones, a class.

TRBV2	TRBJ1-4	-	-	CASRPTATNEKLFF	TGTGCCAGCAGGCCGACAGCAACTAATGAAAAACTGTTTTTT
TRBV3-1/TRBV3-2	TRBJ2-1	-	TRBD2	CASSRVRTSGNHYNEQFF	TGTGCCAGCAGCCGCGTACGGACTAGCGGTAACCATTACAATGAGCAGTTCTTC
TRBV13	TRBJ2-2	few	-	CASSLNRATGELFF	TGTGCCAGCAGCTTGAACAGGGCAACCGGGGAGCTGTTTTTT
TRBV6-5	TRBJ1-2	-	-	CASRTGGRGGYTF	TGTGCCAGCAGAACGGGGGGCCGAGGTGGCTACACCTTC
TRBV4-3	TRBJ2-7	-	-	CASSQETGLSYEQYF	TGCGCCAGCAGCCAAGAGACAGGACTTTCCTACGAGCAGTACTTC
TRBV7-9	TRBJ1-4	few	-	CASDRANEKLFF	TGTGCCAGCGACAGAGCCAATGAAAAACTGTTTTTT
TRBV10-3	TRBJ1-2	-	-	CAISGTENYGYTF	TGTGCCATCAGTGGTACAGAGAACTATGGCTACACCTTC
TRBV18	TRBJ1-1	-	-	CASSARQESEAFF	TGTGCCAGCTCAGCGAGACAGGAGTCCGAAGCTTTCTTT
TRBV7-9	TRBJ2-7	-	-	CASSFRDFTYEQYF	TGTGCCAGCAGCTTCCGGGACTTCACCTACGAGCAGTACTTC
TRBV10-3	TRBJ1-5	-	TRBD1	CAISDVGQGHQPQHF	TGTGCCATCAGTGATGTAGGACAGGGTCATCAGCCCCAGCATTTT
TRBV5-6	TRBJ1-2	-	TRBD1	CASSPAPQGAFGYTF	TGTGCCAGCAGCCCCGCCCCCCAGGGGGCGTTTGGCTACACCTTC
TRBV27	TRBJ2-1	few	TRBD2	CASSPMLTSGRAGNEQFF	TGTGCCAGCAGTCCGATGTTGACTAGCGGGAGGGCGGGTAATGAGCAGTTCTTC
TRBV18	TRBJ2-5	once	TRBD1	CASSPGTGGASETQYF	TGTGCCAGCTCACCGGGGACAGGGGGCGCCTCGGAGACCCAGTACTTC
TRBV27	TRBJ1-1	-	-	CASSSPPGVNTEAFF	TGTGCCAGCAGTTCCCCGCCGGGTGTGAACACTGAAGCTTTCTTT
TRBV11-1	TRBJ2-1	once	-	CASSFLDREQFF	TGTGCCAGCAGCTTTCTCGACAGGGAGCAGTTCTTC
TRBV10-1	TRBJ2-7	-	-	CASSESGQPSSYEQYF	TGCGCCAGCAGTGAGTCGGGGCAGCCAAGCTCCTACGAGCAGTACTTC
TRBV6-5	TRBJ1-1	once	-	CASSYGRVTEAFF	TGTGCCAGCAGTTACGGGAGGGTCACTGAAGCTTTCTTT
TRBV29-1	TRBJ1-1	-	-	CSVRQVFGDTEAFF	TGCAGCGTTCGACAGGTTTTCGGGGACACTGAAGCTTTCTTT
TRBV5-1	TRBJ1-1	-	-	CASSLGPGNTEAFF	TGCGCCAGCAGCTTGGGACCGGGGAACACTGAAGCTTTCTTT
TRBV29-1	TRBJ2-2	-	TRBD2	CTILAGGVGELFF	TGCACCATACTAGCGGGAGGGGTCGGGGAGCTGTTTTTT
TRBV2	TRBJ2-1	-	-	CASSAYNEQFF	TGTGCCAGCAGTGCTTATAATGAGCAGTTCTTC
TRBV3-1/TRBV3-2	TRBJ2-1	-	-	CASSQVYNNEQFF	TGTGCCAGCAGCCAAGTGTATAACAATGAGCAGTTCTTC
TRBV7-8	TRBJ1-4	-	-	CASAGRLGANEKLFF	TGTGCCAGCGCCGGGCGACTCGGGGCTAATGAAAAACTGTTTTTT
TRBV5-1	TRBJ2-3	-	TRBD2	CASSLGLSGRYGSTDTQYF	TGCGCCAGCAGCTTGGGACTAAGCGGGAGGTACGGGAGCACAGATACGCAGTATTTT
TRBV6-5	TRBJ2-5	-	TRBD2	CASSYSGGSQETQYF	TGTGCCAGCAGTTACTCGGGGGGGTCCCAAGAGACCCAGTACTTC
TRBV28	TRBJ1-5	-	TRBD1	CASFTGAGQPQHF	TGTGCCAGCTTTACAGGGGCGGGTCAGCCCCAGCATTTT
TRBV5-5	TRBJ1-3	few	-	CASTRAGAGNTIYF	TGTGCCAGCACCCGCGCAGGTGCTGGAAACACCATATATTTT
TRBV14	TRBJ1-6	-	TRBD1	CASSLFRDRLTYNSPLHF	TGTGCCAGCAGTCTATTTCGGGACAGGCTTACCTATAATTCACCCCTCCACTTT
TRBV6-5	TRBJ1-5	-	-	CASIWGPNQPQHF	TGTGCCAGCATCTGGGGCCCCAATCAGCCCCAGCATTTT
TRBV30	TRBJ1-2	once	TRBD1	CAWSVTQGALGYTF	TGTGCCTGGAGTGTAACGCAGGGGGCATTGGGCTACACCTTC
TRBV5-1	TRBJ2-1	-	TRBD2	CASSLGAGGLAYNEQFF	TGCGCCAGCAGCCTGGGAGCGGGAGGGCTTGCCTACAATGAGCAGTTCTTC
TRBV11-2	TRBJ1-2	-	-	CASSPQTEYGYTF	TGTGCCAGCAGCCCGCAGACAGAATATGGCTACACCTTC
TRBV29-1	TRBJ1-6	-	-	CNSMRDGNSLILHF	TGCAACTCTATGCGGGACGGGAATTCACTTATCCTCCACTTT
TRBV9	TRBJ1-1	-	-	CASSVGTGYTEAFF	TGTGCCAGCAGCGTAGGTACGGGTTACACTGAAGCTTTCTTT
TRBV5-1	TRBJ2-5	-	TRBD1	CASSPGQGLQETQYF	TGCGCCAGCAGCCCAGGACAGGGGCTCCAAGAGACCCAGTACTTC
TRBV4-3	TRBJ2-5	-	TRBD2	CASSPSDLAGYQETQYF	TGCGCCAGCAGCCCATCCGATCTAGCGGGGTACCAAGAGACCCAGTACTTC
TRBV7-2	TRBJ2-1	-	TRBD2	CASSSISGVAYNEQFF	TGTGCCAGCAGCTCCATTAGCGGGGTAGCCTACAATGAGCAGTTCTTC
TRBV19	TRBJ2-1	-	TRBD2	CASSIKREIGNEQFF	TGTGCCAGTAGTATAAAGCGGGAGATCGGAAATGAGCAGTTCTTC
TRBV7-2	TRBJ1-5	few	TRBD1	CASSSDRVYSNQPQHF	TGTGCCAGCAGCTCGGACAGGGTTTATAGCAATCAGCCCCAGCATTTT
TRBV19	TRBJ2-5	once	-	CASSMGTGLETQYF	TGTGCCAGTAGTATGGGTACAGGGTTGGAGACCCAGTACTTC
TRBV6-5	TRBJ1-2	-	-	CASSYSASGGYGYTF	TGTGCCAGCAGTTACTCGGCTTCGGGGGGCTATGGCTACACCTTC
TRBV9	TRBJ1-4	-	-	CASSPEVDSWEKLFF	TGTGCCAGCAGCCCAGAGGTCGACAGTTGGGAAAAACTGTTTTTT
TRBV30	TRBJ2-3	-	TRBD2	CAWSGAGADTQYF	TGTGCCTGGAGTGGAGCGGGAGCAGATACGCAGTATTTT
TRBV18	TRBJ1-1	-	TRBD1	CASGQGPNTEAFF	TGTGCCAGCGGACAGGGACCTAACACTGAAGCTTTCTTT
TRBV11-2	TRBJ2-1	-	TRBD2	CASSPLGGDFLLNEQFF	TGTGCCAGCAGCCCTCTGGGGGGGGACTTCCTACTGAATGAGCAGTTCTTC
TRBV4-2	TRBJ2-5	-	TRBD2	CASSQGGLAGVGETQYF	TGTGCCAGCAGCCAGGGAGGACTAGCGGGAGTGGGGGAGACCCAGTACTTC
TRBV4-3	TRBJ2-5	many	-	CASSQGKGDHVETQYF	TGCGCCAGCAGCCAAGGGAAGGGGGATCACGTGGAGACCCAGTACTTC
TRBV5-1	TRBJ2-1	-	-	CASRPDRPRLSSYNEQFF	TGCGCCAGCAGACCTGACAGGCCCCGACTTAGCTCCTACAATGAGCAGTTCTTC
TRBV4-3	TRBJ2-1	once	TRBD2	CASSQDWAGGYNEQFF	TGCGCCAGCAGCCAAGATTGGGCGGGAGGCTACAATGAGCAGTTCTTC
TRBV30	TRBJ1-1	-	TRBD1	CAWSWDRGDTEAFF	TGTGCCTGGAGTTGGGACAGGGGCGATACTGAAGCTTTCTTT